Below, 4 T cell receptor beta chains from the same sample are listed, as sequenced in a study of blood T cell repertoires in COVID-19 (dated by TCRdb to about 2020). Library preparation was by the immunoSEQ multiplex PCR assay. TCRdb took over this immuneACCESS table, retaining in-frame rearrangements with V and J assigned. Such tables are incomplete; in checked studies, under half of the missing clones stem from an unresolved V gene, and the remainder is unexplained. Present in this sample are some 410,000 clones, more than 75% of which were seen just once. Clones ranked in the top ten supply 0.9% to 1% of the sample. The sequenced material came from PBMCs or T cells enriched from blood (not recorded which). These receptor sequences come from a woman aged 30 to 39 with acute COVID-19.

The chain carries TRBV5-1 and TRBJ2-7; 9 bases align to TRBD2. The CDR3 is made up of 18 amino acids. Looked up from germline, CDR1 is SGHRS and CDR2 is YFSETQ. V gave up 0 bases and J gave up 2 bases; unmatched junction bases: 12. The CDR3 nucleotides read TGCGCCAGCAGCTTGGAACCTAGCGGGACGAGCTATGCCTACGAGCAGTACTTC. As protein: CASSLEPSGTSYAYEQYF.

The chain recombines TRBV3-1 (or the pseudogene TRBV3-2) with TRBJ1-2; 7 bases map to TRBD1. This CDR3 is built from 14 residues. CDR1 LGHDT and CDR2 YNNKEL come from the germline V gene (reference sequence). Germline trimming cut 4 bases from V and 2 bases from J; bases unmatched to any gene: 4. This CDR3 is CASSRGTANYGYTF. Written as DNA, the CDR3 is TGTGCCAGCAGCCGTGGGACAGCCAACTATGGCTACACCTTC.

This clone has a single count. The chain recombines TRBV6-2 or TRBV6-3 with TRBJ2-1, with 9 bases fitting TRBD1. Germline CDR1 and CDR2: MNHEY and SVGEGT. The CDR3 has 14 amino acids. V shed 6 bases, J shed 7 bases, and the junction held 7 bases outside the gene matches. CDR3 DNA: TGTGCCAGCAGCCCGTACAGGGGGCTTAATGAGCAGTTCTTC. It is translated as CASSPYRGLNEQFF.

J is TRBJ2-1 and V is TRBV24-1; maybe TRBD1 (6 bases). Germline assignment: CDR1 KGHDR and CDR2 SFDVKD. With 4 bases removed from V and 8 bases from J, the gap between germline ends came to 14 bases. This CDR3 region has 14 residues. The CDR3 sequence is CATSEGRGRDEQFF. CDR3 nucleotides: TGTGCCACCAGTGAGGGCAGGGGCAGGGATGAGCAGTTCTTC.